The clone carrying this T cell receptor (beta chain) was picked up a small number of times. The target antigen is unknown. The record originates from a study of cytomegalovirus exposure and HLA in healthy donors. Findings of the study overall: Fewer N-insertions (relative to the approximately 700-donor mean) were reportedly seen in an Asian-associated ancestry cluster in a later analysis. Analysis was carried out at a later point, and it linked a missense DCLRE1C variant to TCR beta V- and J-gene trimming. In presence/absence analyses, roughly uniform sequencing depth across donors was assumed.

CDR3 size: 15 residues. Between the trimmed V and J ends, which lost 1 base and 10 bases, there was a span of 17 bases. Per germline, CDR1 LGHNA and CDR2 YNFKEQ. This PCR relied on a set of 60 Vbeta primers and 13 Jbeta primers. Clones were sequenced by immunoSEQ multiplex PCR, and TCRdb holds only the in-frame ones, with some missing. The sample includes some 180,000 clones, over 75% of them seen just once. The chain recombines TRBV4-2 with TRBJ2-1; D is perhaps TRBD2 (5 bases). The sequence derives from a woman in her 50s in good health and CMV-seronegative. Input material: PBMCs. CDR3 protein: CASSQVIGASGEQFF. The CDR3 nucleotides are TGTGCCAGCAGCCAAGTAATCGGCGCAAGCGGCGAGCAGTTCTTC.